This TCR beta chain was observed in a study of blood T cell repertoires in COVID-19. Study in general: Samples came from the United States, Italy and Spain, spanning acute and convalescent COVID-19.

This CDR3 contains 17 residues. Per germline, CDR1 SSHAT and CDR2 FNYEAQ (reference sequence). As for this clone: A read error may produce the germline difference seen at one junction end.

Repertoires were generated with immunoSEQ multiplex PCR, while TCRdb's copy carries only in-frame clones and drops some. The sample shows approximately 200,000 clones, about 82% of them seen only once. Cohorts were determined from participant-reported clinical history. Recovered status in Cohort 3 required two negative PCRs, clearance, or symptom resolution. Sequencing used PBMCs or T cells enriched from blood (not recorded which). The origin of this receptor is a woman in her 30s who had recovered from COVID-19. This chain links TRBV7-7 with TRBJ2-1; TRBD2 matches 13 bases. The CDR3 loop is CASSQLAGGEPGGEQFF. The CDR3 nucleotides read TGTGCTAGCAGCCAACTAGCGGGAGGGGAACCTGGGGGTGAGCAGTTCTTC.